The present T cell receptor beta chain was sequenced within a study of shared clonotypes between healthy human individuals. Assay used: immunoSEQ multiplex PCR; TCRdb lists only in-frame clones, some missing. The sample yields more than 2 million clones, around 95% seen once. Naive CD8 cells lacked CD45RO, underwent positive selection for CCR7 and left out terminally differentiated effector memory CD45RA+ cells. Every donor, a Caucasian adult, lived in Nashville, Tennessee. Study-wide results and caveats: What limited the represented genetic and exposure-history diversity was the small number of donors. A reduction in generation probabilities was seen for non-shared clonotypes relative to those shared by all four donors.

The junction had 10 bases not matched to a gene; V was cut back by 1 base and J by 5 bases. This CDR3 comprises 16 residues. The germline gives CDR1 LGHNA, CDR2 YNFKEQ. Regarding this clone: Its specificity is not known.

This sequence was found in a man aged 18 to 29 in good health. Some clones in this sample may be carry-over from other donors' samples. The chain links TRBV4-2 to TRBJ2-5; TRBD2 matches at 7 bases. Sequenced: naive CD8+ T cells from PBMCs. The CDR3 loop is CASSQVLAESGETQYF. The DNA of the CDR3 is TGTGCCAGCAGCCAAGTGCTAGCGGAATCAGGGGAGACCCAGTACTTC.